A selection of T cell receptor beta chains follows, all from one sample in a study of PD-L1 blockade in urothelial cancer. Sequencing used immunoSEQ multiplex PCR; TCRdb keeps in-frame clones, though not all of them. The sample lists roughly 54,000 clones; roughly 89% were seen once. Here the sequenced sample was PBMCs, taken around atezolizumab (anti-PD-L1) treatment. These receptors were taken from a woman in her fifties or sixties with urothelial cancer. The CDR3 runs from the conserved cysteine through the conserved F or W. D genes are given only for firm matches. The size of a clone is reported for some rows only, either as once, few or many, or as a class for expanded clones.

J	length	size	D	V	CDR3	DNA
TRBJ1-2	14	.	TRBD1	TRBV5-4	CASSGLTGDYGYTF	TGTGCCAGCAGCGGCTTGACAGGGGACTATGGCTACACCTTC
TRBJ2-2	16	.	TRBD1	TRBV18	CASSLRDRGNTGELFF	TGTGCCAGCTCACTTAGGGACAGGGGCAACACCGGGGAGCTGTTTTTT
TRBJ2-4	19	.	TRBD1	TRBV5-8	CASSSGRDRGRLAKNIQYF	TGTGCCAGCAGCTCCGGCCGGGACAGGGGGAGACTAGCCAAAAACATTCAGTACTTC
TRBJ2-7	12	medium-sized	TRBD2	TRBV18	CASSLAAYEQYF	TGTGCCAGCTCCCTAGCGGCCTACGAGCAGTACTTC
TRBJ1-2	13	.	.	TRBV5-1	CASSLVGEAGYTF	TGCGCCAGCAGCTTGGTAGGGGAGGCTGGCTACACCTTC
TRBJ2-2	15	.	.	TRBV19	CATTGGLTNTGELFF	TGTGCCACCACGGGTGGACTAACGAACACCGGGGAGCTGTTTTTT
TRBJ1-2	13	.	.	TRBV19	CASSLGGRYGYTF	TGTGCCAGTAGTCTCGGGGGGAGATATGGCTACACCTTC
TRBJ2-3	15	once	.	TRBV7-2	CASSLVGPSPDTQYF	TGTGCCAGCAGCTTAGTGGGGCCTTCCCCGGATACGCAGTATTTT
TRBJ2-1	16	.	TRBD2	TRBV7-7	CASSLGSSSGHNEQFF	TGTGCCAGCAGCTTAGGCTCGTCTAGCGGGCACAATGAGCAGTTCTTC
TRBJ2-2	16	.	TRBD1	TRBV19	CASSTRQGSNTGELFF	TGTGCCAGTAGTACGCGACAGGGGTCGAACACCGGGGAGCTGTTTTTT
TRBJ2-1	13	.	.	TRBV27	CASSSRDYNEQFF	TGTGCCAGCAGTAGTCGCGACTACAATGAGCAGTTCTTC
TRBJ2-4	14	.	TRBD2	TRBV19	CASSSGRASDIQYF	TGTGCCAGTAGTTCGGGGAGGGCATCGGACATTCAGTACTTC
TRBJ2-2	16	.	TRBD1	TRBV11-3	CASSAGQGANTGELFF	TGTGCCAGCAGCGCGGGACAGGGGGCGAACACCGGGGAGCTGTTTTTT
TRBJ2-3	10	medium-sized	.	TRBV28	CASLADTQYF	TGTGCCAGCCTCGCAGATACGCAGTATTTT
TRBJ1-2	12	.	TRBD1	TRBV6-1	CASSGQGYGYTF	TGTGCCAGCAGTGGACAGGGCTATGGCTACACCTTC
TRBJ2-7	15	.	.	TRBV27	CASSLGGRDPYEQYF	TGTGCCAGCAGCTTGGGGGGTCGGGACCCCTACGAGCAGTACTTC
TRBJ2-7	14	.	TRBD2	TRBV27	CASRGLAGIYEQYF	TGTGCCAGCAGGGGACTAGCGGGAATCTACGAGCAGTACTTC
TRBJ2-7	13	.	.	TRBV10-2	CASSDPGTYEQYF	TGCGCCAGCAGTGACCCAGGGACCTACGAGCAGTACTTC
TRBJ2-1	13	.	.	TRBV10-3	CAISEFGAHEQFF	TGTGCCATCAGTGAGTTCGGAGCACATGAGCAGTTCTTC
TRBJ1-2	15	.	TRBD1	TRBV7-9	CASSSPQGAEVGYTF	TGTGCCAGCAGCTCACCTCAGGGGGCCGAGGTAGGCTACACCTTC
TRBJ2-1	17	.	TRBD2	TRBV7-6	CASSLFTTSGVYNEQFF	TGTGCCAGCAGCTTATTTACGACTAGCGGGGTTTACAATGAGCAGTTCTTC
TRBJ1-1	13	.	.	TRBV27	CASSFNPNTEAFF	TGTGCCAGCAGTTTCAATCCGAACACTGAAGCTTTCTTT
TRBJ1-1	14	.	.	TRBV7-3	CASSLSGINTEAFF	TGTGCCAGCAGCCTCTCAGGGATCAACACTGAAGCTTTCTTT
TRBJ2-7	17	.	TRBD1	TRBV19	CASSIGTGGEVTYEQYF	TGTGCCAGTAGTATAGGGACAGGGGGCGAAGTCACCTACGAGCAGTACTTC
TRBJ2-1	12	.	.	TRBV6-6	CASSDRSNEQFF	TGTGCCAGCAGTGACAGGTCCAATGAGCAGTTCTTC
TRBJ1-6	14	.	.	TRBV7-9	CASTHEGKNSPLHF	TGTGCCAGCACCCACGAGGGCAAGAATTCACCCCTCCACTTT
TRBJ2-2	15	.	TRBD1	TRBV10-3	CAIRPGQGMAGELFF	TGTGCCATCAGGCCGGGACAGGGGATGGCCGGGGAGCTGTTTTTT
TRBJ1-4	15	.	.	TRBV6-5	CASSYATPTNEKLFF	TGTGCCAGCAGTTACGCGACTCCAACTAATGAAAAACTGTTTTTT
TRBJ2-7	13	.	.	TRBV7-9	CASSLAQGNEQYF	TGTGCCAGCAGCTTAGCGCAGGGGAACGAGCAGTACTTC
TRBJ1-1	13	many	.	TRBV7-3	CASSLHRNTEAFF	TGTGCCAGCAGCTTACACAGGAACACTGAAGCTTTCTTT
TRBJ1-6	18	.	.	TRBV27	CASSSILIDWKYNSPLHF	TGTGCCAGCAGTTCCATCCTAATTGACTGGAAGTATAATTCACCCCTCCACTTT
TRBJ2-7	14	once	TRBD2	TRBV27	CASSLGAGGYEQYF	TGTGCCAGCAGTTTGGGAGCGGGGGGTTATGAGCAGTACTTC
TRBJ2-1	13	.	.	TRBV9	CASSPRQYNEQFF	TGTGCCAGCAGCCCCCGACAGTACAATGAGCAGTTCTTC
TRBJ1-3	14	.	.	TRBV29-1	CSVKTVNSGNTIYF	TGCAGCGTTAAGACAGTAAATTCTGGAAACACCATATATTTT
TRBJ1-5	14	.	.	TRBV7-2	CASSPDGVNQPQHF	TGTGCCAGCAGCCCTGACGGAGTCAATCAGCCCCAGCATTTT
TRBJ1-5	14	.	TRBD1	TRBV28	CASSTYRGSQPQHF	TGTGCCAGCAGTACCTACAGGGGGTCCCAGCCCCAGCATTTT
TRBJ2-1	14	.	TRBD2	TRBV5-1	CASSSGLAGNEQFF	TGCGCCAGCTCCTCGGGGCTAGCGGGGAATGAGCAGTTCTTC
TRBJ2-7	15	.	.	TRBV6-5	CASSQAGAPIFEQYF	TGTGCCAGCAGCCAGGCGGGGGCCCCAATTTTCGAGCAGTACTTC
TRBJ2-4	16	.	TRBD2	TRBV27	CASSSQRGGGKNIQYF	TGTGCCAGCAGTTCCCAGCGGGGGGGCGGCAAAAACATTCAGTACTTC
TRBJ1-2	15	.	TRBD1	TRBV2	CASSYLGTDNYGYTF	TGTGCCAGCAGTTATCTCGGGACAGACAACTATGGCTACACCTTC
TRBJ2-2	20	once	.	TRBV18	CASSPPPGPGLEVDAGELFF	TGTGCCAGCTCACCACCTCCGGGTCCAGGTCTGGAGGTCGACGCCGGGGAGCTGTTTTTT
TRBJ2-7	16	.	.	TRBV6-5	CASSYLPGVDFYEQYF	TGTGCCAGCAGTTACTTACCAGGGGTAGATTTCTACGAGCAGTACTTC
TRBJ2-7	15	.	TRBD1	TRBV19	CASSPRDRGTDEQYF	TGTGCCAGTAGTCCCCGGGACAGGGGTACCGACGAGCAGTACTTC
TRBJ1-1	13	.	TRBD1	TRBV19	CASSIDRGTEAFF	TGTGCCAGTAGTATTGACAGGGGAACTGAAGCTTTCTTT
TRBJ2-7	14	.	TRBD1	TRBV27	CASSSVTGAEEQYF	TGTGCCAGCAGTTCCGTGACAGGGGCGGAAGAGCAGTACTTC
TRBJ2-3	15	.	TRBD2	TRBV2	CASRGTSGSRDTQYF	TGTGCCAGCAGGGGCACTAGCGGGAGTAGAGATACGCAGTATTTT
TRBJ2-2	15	.	TRBD2	TRBV27	CASSLGAGITGELFF	TGTGCCAGCAGTTTAGGAGCGGGAATAACCGGGGAGCTGTTTTTT
TRBJ1-4	15	.	.	TRBV18	CASSLSSPRGEKLFF	TGTGCCAGCTCACTATCATCCCCCAGGGGTGAAAAACTGTTTTTT
TRBJ1-4	13	.	.	TRBV29-1	CSVITGRREKLFF	TGCAGCGTGATAACAGGGCGGCGTGAAAAACTGTTTTTT
TRBJ2-3	13	.	TRBD1	TRBV29-1	CSVGQGRTDTQYF	TGCAGCGTTGGACAGGGGAGGACAGATACGCAGTATTTT
TRBJ2-1	14	.	TRBD2	TRBV10-3	CAINDPGLSNEQFF	TGTGCCATCAATGACCCGGGACTAAGCAATGAGCAGTTCTTC
TRBJ2-7	14	.	.	TRBV9	CASSPPMSPYEQYF	TGTGCCAGCAGCCCCCCCATGTCCCCCTACGAGCAGTACTTC